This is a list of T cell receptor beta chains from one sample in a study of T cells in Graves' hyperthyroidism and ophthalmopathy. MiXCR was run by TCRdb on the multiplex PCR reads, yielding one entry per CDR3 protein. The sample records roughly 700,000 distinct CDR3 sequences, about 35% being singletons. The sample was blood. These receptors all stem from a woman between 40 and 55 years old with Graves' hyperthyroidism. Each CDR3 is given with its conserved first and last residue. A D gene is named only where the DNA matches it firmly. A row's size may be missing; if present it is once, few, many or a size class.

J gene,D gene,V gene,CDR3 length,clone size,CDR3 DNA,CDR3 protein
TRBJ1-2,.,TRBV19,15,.,TGTGCCAGTAGTATTGTTGGTCCAGGGGATGGTGGCTACACCTTC,CASSIVGPGDGGYTF
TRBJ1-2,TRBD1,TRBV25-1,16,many,TGTGCCAGCAGTGAATCGGGGCAGGGGGCTTTTTATGGCTACACCTTC,CASSESGQGAFYGYTF
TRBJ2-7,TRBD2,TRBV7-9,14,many,TGTGCCAGCAGCTGGGGGACTAGCTCCGACGAGCAGTACTTC,CASSWGTSSDEQYF
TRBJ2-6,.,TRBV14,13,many,TGTGCCAGCAGTCGGTCTGGGGCCAACGTCCTGACTTTC,CASSRSGANVLTF
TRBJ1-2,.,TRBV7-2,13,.,TGTGCCAGCAGCCCCTCCAGGTTCTATGGCTACACCTTC,CASSPSRFYGYTF
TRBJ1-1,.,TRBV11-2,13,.,TGTGCCAGCAGCTTACCCCGAGGTTTGGGAGCTTTCTTT,CASSLPRGLGAFF
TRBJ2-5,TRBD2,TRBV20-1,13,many,TGCATCCCGCGGGGGGGGGCGGGAGAGACCCAGTACTTC,CIPRGGAGETQYF
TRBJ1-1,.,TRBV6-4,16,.,TGTGCCGGACTAGGGCGGGACACGGGGTACAGCACTGAAGCTTTCTTT,CAGLGRDTGYSTEAFF
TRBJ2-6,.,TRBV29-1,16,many,TGCAGCGTAGAGTTTCGGGACAACCCATTCCCCGGCGTCCTGACTTTC,CSVEFRDNPFPGVLTF
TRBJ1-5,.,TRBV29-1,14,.,TGCAGCGTCACGCATTCAGGTCGCAATCAGCCCCAGCATTTT,CSVTHSGRNQPQHF
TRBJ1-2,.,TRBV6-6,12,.,TGTGCCAGCAGGGGGGGGTCCTATGGCTACACCTTC,CASRGGSYGYTF
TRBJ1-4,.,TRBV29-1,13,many,TGCAGCGTTGTGCAGGGAGTAGGAGAAAAACTGTTTTTT,CSVVQGVGEKLFF
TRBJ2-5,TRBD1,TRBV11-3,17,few,TGTGCCAGCAGCTTAGGTCACAGGGGGCGACAACAAGAGACCCAGTACTTC,CASSLGHRGRQQETQYF
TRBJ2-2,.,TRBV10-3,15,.,TGTGCCATCAGTGCTAGGACGGGGAACACCGGGGAGCTGTTTTTT,CAISARTGNTGELFF
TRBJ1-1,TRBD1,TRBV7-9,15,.,TGTGCCAGCAGCTCACCACAGGGGGCGAAGATTGAAGCTTTCTTT,CASSSPQGAKIEAFF
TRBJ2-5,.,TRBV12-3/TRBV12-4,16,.,TGTGCCAGCAGTTTGGGACTCCTTATCGATGAAGAGACCCAGTACTTC,CASSLGLLIDEETQYF
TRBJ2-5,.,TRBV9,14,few,TGTGCCAGCAGCGGGGGCCGGATTGGAGAGACCCAGTACTTC,CASSGGRIGETQYF
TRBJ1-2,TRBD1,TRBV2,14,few,TGTGCCAGCAGTTTAAGGAACAGGGGGCATGGCTACACCTTC,CASSLRNRGHGYTF
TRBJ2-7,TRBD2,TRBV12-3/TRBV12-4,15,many,TGTGCCAGCAGTCACGAGGGACTAGCGGACTACGAGCAGTACTTC,CASSHEGLADYEQYF
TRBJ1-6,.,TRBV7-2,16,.,TGTGCCAGCACCCCGCAGCGGGGGGTCCTGAATTCACCCCTCCACTTT,CASTPQRGVLNSPLHF
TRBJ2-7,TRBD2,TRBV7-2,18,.,TGCGCCAGCAGCCAAGAATCCGGGACTAGCGTGCCCTCCTACGAGCAGTACTTC,CASSQESGTSVPSYEQYF
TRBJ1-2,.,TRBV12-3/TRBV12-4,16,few,TGTGCCAGCAGTACCAGATTCGGCCGGGGGGTCGAAGGCTACACCTTC,CASSTRFGRGVEGYTF
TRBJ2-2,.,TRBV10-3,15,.,TGTGCCAGCAGTTTATCGCGTGTTTTTACCGGGGAGCTGTTTTTT,CASSLSRVFTGELFF
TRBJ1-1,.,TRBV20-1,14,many,TGCAGCGGGGGCTCGGTCTCAGAGAACACTGAAGCTTTCTTT,CSGGSVSENTEAFF
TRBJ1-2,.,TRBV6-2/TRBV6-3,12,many,TGTGCCAGCAGTTTTACAGGGACTGGCTACACCTTC,CASSFTGTGYTF
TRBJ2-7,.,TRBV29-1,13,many,TGCAGCGTTCAGGGCCCCGGCTCCTACGAGCAGTACTTC,CSVQGPGSYEQYF
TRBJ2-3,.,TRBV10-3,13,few,TGTGCCACCCGTGGACAGAGCACAGATACGCAGTATTTT,CATRGQSTDTQYF
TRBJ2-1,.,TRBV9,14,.,TGTGCCAGCAGCGGGACAGCGACATGGGGTGAGCAGTTCTTC,CASSGTATWGEQFF
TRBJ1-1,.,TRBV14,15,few,TGTGCCAGCAGCCAAGACAGGCTCATGAACACTGAAGCTTTCTTT,CASSQDRLMNTEAFF
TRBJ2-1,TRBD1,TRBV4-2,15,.,TGTGCCAGCAGCCGTCTGGGACAGGCCATCGGGGGGCAGTTCTTC,CASSRLGQAIGGQFF
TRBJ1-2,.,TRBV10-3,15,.,TGTGCCAGCAGTTACGGTCACAGGGCCTTCTATGGCTACACCTTC,CASSYGHRAFYGYTF
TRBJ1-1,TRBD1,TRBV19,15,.,TGTGCCAGTAGTCCGGGGGACAGGCCCAACACTGAAGCTTTCTTT,CASSPGDRPNTEAFF
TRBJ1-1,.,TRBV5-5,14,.,TGTGCCAGCAGCTTGGGACAGCGAGACACTGAAGCTTTCTTT,CASSLGQRDTEAFF
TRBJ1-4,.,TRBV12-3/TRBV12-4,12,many,TGTGCCAGCAGTTTCTCGAGTGAAAAACTGTTTTTT,CASSFSSEKLFF
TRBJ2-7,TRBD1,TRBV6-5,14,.,TGTGCCAGCAGTTACGTCAGGACAGGGTTCGAGCAGTACTTC,CASSYVRTGFEQYF
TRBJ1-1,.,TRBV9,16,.,TGTGCCAGCAGCGCCTACCTAGCGGGGGGTGGAACTGAAGCTTTCTTT,CASSAYLAGGGTEAFF
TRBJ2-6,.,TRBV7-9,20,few,TGTGCCAGCAACCTACATCTGGGTTCGACAGGGCGGGGGGGGGCCAACGTCCTGACTTTC,CASNLHLGSTGRGGANVLTF
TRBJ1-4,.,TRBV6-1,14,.,TGTGCCAGCAGAGGAGGACAGTTGAATGAAAAACTGTTTTTT,CASRGGQLNEKLFF
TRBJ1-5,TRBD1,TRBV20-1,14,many,TGCAGTGCCGGGGACAGGAGGAATAATCAGCCCCAGCATTTT,CSAGDRRNNQPQHF
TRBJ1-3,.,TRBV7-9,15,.,TGTGCCAGCAGCTTCTTCGGGAGCTCTGGAAACACCATATATTTT,CASSFFGSSGNTIYF
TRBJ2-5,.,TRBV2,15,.,TGTGCCAGCAGTGGAAGTCAGCCCCAATGGGAGACCCAGTACTTC,CASSGSQPQWETQYF
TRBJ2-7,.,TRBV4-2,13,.,TGTGCCAGCAGCCAAGGGGAAAACTACGAGCAGTACTTC,CASSQGENYEQYF
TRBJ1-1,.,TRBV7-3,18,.,TGTGCCAGCAGCTTATATTCCAGCTCTATACTCGTGAACACTGAAGCTTTCTTT,CASSLYSSSILVNTEAFF
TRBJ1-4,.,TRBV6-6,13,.,TGTGCCAGCATGGACGGGATTTATGAAAAACTGTTTTTT,CASMDGIYEKLFF
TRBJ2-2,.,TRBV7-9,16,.,TGTGCCAGCAGCTTAGCGCCAACTAGCTACACCGGGGAGCTGTTTTTT,CASSLAPTSYTGELFF
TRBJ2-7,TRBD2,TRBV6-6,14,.,TGTGCCAGCAGTTACGGGCGGGGGGGCTACGAGCAGTACTTC,CASSYGRGGYEQYF
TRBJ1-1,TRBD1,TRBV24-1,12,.,TGTGGCACCAGACAGGGGAACGCTGAAGCTTTCTTT,CGTRQGNAEAFF
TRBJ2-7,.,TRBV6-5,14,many,TGTGCCAGCAGTTACTCCGCAGGGCACTACGAGCAGTACTTC,CASSYSAGHYEQYF
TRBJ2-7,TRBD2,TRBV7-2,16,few,TGTGCCAGCATCCCGGGTTCTAGCGGAGGGGTCTACGAGCAGTACTTC,CASIPGSSGGVYEQYF